The 11 T cell receptor beta chains in this list originate from one sample, sequenced in a study of molecular identifiers for immune sequencing clone quantification. Each CDR3 protein is one row after TCRdb ran MiXCR on the PCR reads. The sample carries about 630,000 distinct CDR3 sequences, about 25% recorded once. The sequencing input was naive CD8+ T cells from blood, with Jurkat cell RNA spiked in. Indicated subset: FACS-sorted CD8+CD4-CCR7+CD45RA+ naive T cells. These receptor sequences come from a human donor in good health. Some libraries in this study had Jurkat cell RNA spiked in.

A few counts support this clonotype. This chain links TRBV7-9 with TRBJ2-5; D remains ambiguous. The CDR3 runs 14 residues. V lost 5 bases and J 0 bases, leaving 10 bases between the germline ends. CDR1 and CDR2 from the germline V gene are SEHNR and FQNEAQ (reference sequence). In nucleotides, the CDR3 is TGTGCCAGCAGCCGTTACATTTACCAAGAGACCCAGTACTTC. Translated, it gives CASSRYIYQETQYF.

As regards this clonotype: A single base separates this from a much larger clone, so it may be a read error. J is TRBJ1-5 and V is TRBV6-2 or TRBV6-3; D might be TRBD1 (5 bases). The CDR3 extends over 14 amino acids. CDR1 is MNHEY, CDR2 SVGEGT, per germline. The chain's CDR3 is CASSYPRGDQPQQF. The CDR3, as DNA: TGTGCCAGCAGTTATCCCCGAGGGGATCAGCCCCAGCAATTT.

This clonotype occurred many times. The V and J genes are TRBV29-1 and TRBJ1-2; D is unclear. Trimming took off 0 bases at V and 8 bases at J, with 22 bases between the two ends. The CDR3 consists of 16 residues. The germline CDR1 and CDR2 sequences are SQVTM and ANQGSEA. DNA for the CDR3: TGCAGCGTTGAAGATCGGGAACTGAGTATAGGAGAAGGCTACACCTTC. Protein sequence: CSVEDRELSIGEGYTF. The variable domain in full, completed from reference TRBV29-1 and TRBJ1-2, reads SAVISQKPSRDICQRGTSLTIQCQVDSQVTMMFWYRQQPGQSLTLIATANQGSEATYESGFVIDKFPISRPNLTFSTLTVSNMSPEDSSIYLCSVEDRELSIGEGYTFGSGTRLTVV.

This clonotype has just a few counts. This chain joins TRBV6-5 and TRBJ2-3; D not certain. The J call could be wrong; TRBJ1-5 is a better fit for the DNA end. The CDR3 sequence is 15 residues long. CDR1 is MNHEY and CDR2 is SVGAGI in the germline V gene. Here the CDR3 reads CASSSTGTGTDTQHF. As DNA, the CDR3 is TGTGCCAGCAGTTCGACGGGAACTGGTACAGATACGCAGCATTTT.

V is TRBV9 and J is TRBJ2-5, with D perhaps TRBD2 (5 bases). The V gene's germline CDR1 is SGDLS and CDR2 YYNGEE. The length of the CDR3 is 14 residues. The V end was cut by 3 bases, the J end by 0 bases, with 9 bases between. CDR3 bases: TGTGCCAGCAGCGCCGCGGGCTACCAAGAGACCCAGTACTTC. This gives the protein CASSAAGYQETQYF.

A remark on this clonotype: One end of the junction fails to match germline, which may point to a read error. The V call is TRBV7-9, the J call TRBJ2-7; no firm D call. The V gene's germline CDR1 is SEHNR and CDR2 FQNEAQ (reference sequence). This CDR3 has 12 amino acids. CDR3 amino acids: CASSSTSFEQYF. CDR3 coding DNA: TGTGCCAGCAGCTCGACGTCCTTCGAGCAGTACTTC.

This clonotype has a count of ten or more. The rearrangement joins TRBV29-1 to TRBJ1-1, with D hard to call. Trimming took 4 bases from V and 5 from J, leaving 5 bases between them. The CDR3 contains 10 residues. Germline values: CDR1 SQVTM, CDR2 ANQGSEA. The chain's CDR3 is CSVVSTEAFF. The CDR3 coding sequence is TGCAGCGTTGTGAGTACTGAAGCTTTCTTT. Based on the CDR3 plus reference TRBV29-1 and TRBJ1-1, the full variable domain is SAVISQKPSRDICQRGTSLTIQCQVDSQVTMMFWYRQQPGQSLTLIATANQGSEATYESGFVIDKFPISRPNLTFSTLTVSNMSPEDSSIYLCSVVSTEAFFGQGTRLTVV.

This clonotype showed up just a few times. This chain uses TRBV14 with TRBJ2-7; no clear D. Trimming stripped 0 bases from V and 5 bases from J, with 17 bases between. Germline V gene data show CDR1 as SGHDN and CDR2 as FVKESK. This CDR3 contains 16 residues. The CDR3 protein is CASSQDSAGYSDEQYF. DNA of the CDR3: TGTGCCAGCAGCCAAGATTCGGCAGGCTACAGCGACGAGCAGTACTTC.

The chain is built from TRBV7-9 and TRBJ2-5; D perhaps matches TRBD1 (5 bases). CDR1 and CDR2 from the germline V gene are SEHNR and FQNEAQ (reference sequence). The CDR3 has 16 amino acids. V was pared by 4 bases and J by 2 bases, with 17 bases between. Written as DNA, the CDR3 is TGTGCCAGCAGCTACACTTTGGACATACCTCAAGAGACCCAGTACTTC. Its protein product is CASSYTLDIPQETQYF.

This clonotype was detected a few times. V gene TRBV25-1 combines with J gene TRBJ2-7; maybe TRBD2 (5 bases). CDR1 MGHDK and CDR2 SYGVNS come from the germline V gene. Trimming removed 9 bases from V and 0 bases from J, with 9 bases in between. There are 12 residues in the CDR3. The CDR3 sequence is CASISGSYEQYF. The CDR3 DNA is TGTGCCAGTATAAGCGGCTCCTACGAGCAGTACTTC.

This clonotype showed up many times. This chain joins TRBV7-2 and TRBJ2-5; maybe TRBD2 (5 bases). The V end lost 5 bases, the J end lost 0 bases, and 19 bases lay between the germline ends. From germline, CDR1 is SGHTA and CDR2 FQGNSA. The CDR3 covers 17 residues. The CDR3: CASSPRVGSADQETQYF. CDR3 coding DNA: TGTGCCAGCAGCCCCCGAGTTGGGTCAGCGGACCAAGAGACCCAGTACTTC. The full variable domain, its missing parts supplied by reference TRBV7-2 and TRBJ2-5, is GAGVSQSPSNKVTEKGKDVELRCDPISGHTALYWYRQSLGQGLEFLIYFQGNSAPDKSGLPSDRFSAERTGGSVSTLTIQRTQQEDSAVYLCASSPRVGSADQETQYFGPGTRLLVL.